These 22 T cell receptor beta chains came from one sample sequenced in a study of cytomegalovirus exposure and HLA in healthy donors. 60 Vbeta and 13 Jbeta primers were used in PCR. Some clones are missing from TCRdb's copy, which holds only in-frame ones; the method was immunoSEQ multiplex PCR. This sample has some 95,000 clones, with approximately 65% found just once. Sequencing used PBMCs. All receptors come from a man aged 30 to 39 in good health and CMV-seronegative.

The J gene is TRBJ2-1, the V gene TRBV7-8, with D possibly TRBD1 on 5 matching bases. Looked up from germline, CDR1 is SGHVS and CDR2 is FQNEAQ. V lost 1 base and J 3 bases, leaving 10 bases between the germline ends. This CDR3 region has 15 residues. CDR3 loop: CASSLEQGYYNEQFF. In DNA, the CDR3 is TGTGCCAGCAGCTTAGAGCAGGGCTACTACAATGAGCAGTTCTTC. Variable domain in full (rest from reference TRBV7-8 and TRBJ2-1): GAGVSQSPRYKVAKRGQDVALRCDPISGHVSLFWYQQALGQGPEFLTYFQNEAQLDKSGLPSDRFFAERPEGSVSTLKIQRTQQEDSAVYLCASSLEQGYYNEQFFGPGTRLTVL.

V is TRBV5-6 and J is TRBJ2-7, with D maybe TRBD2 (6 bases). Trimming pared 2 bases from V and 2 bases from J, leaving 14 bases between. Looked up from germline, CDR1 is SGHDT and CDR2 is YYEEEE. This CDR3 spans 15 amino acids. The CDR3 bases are TGTGCCAGCAGCTTTGGGAGGCAGCCGACCTACGAGCAGTACTTC. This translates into CASSFGRQPTYEQYF.

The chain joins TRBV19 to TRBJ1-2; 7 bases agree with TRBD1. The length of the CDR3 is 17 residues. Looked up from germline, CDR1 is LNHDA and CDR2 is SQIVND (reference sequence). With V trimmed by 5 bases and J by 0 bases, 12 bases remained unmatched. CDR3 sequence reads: CASSSYVLTGPNYGYTF. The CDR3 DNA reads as TGTGCCAGTAGTTCCTACGTCCTGACAGGGCCTAACTATGGCTACACCTTC. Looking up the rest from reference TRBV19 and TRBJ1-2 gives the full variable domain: DGGITQSPKYLFRKEGQNVTLSCEQNLNHDAMYWYRQDPGQGLRLIYYSQIVNDFQKGDIAEGYSVSREKKESFPLTVTSAQKNPTAFYLCASSSYVLTGPNYGYTFGSGTRLTVV.

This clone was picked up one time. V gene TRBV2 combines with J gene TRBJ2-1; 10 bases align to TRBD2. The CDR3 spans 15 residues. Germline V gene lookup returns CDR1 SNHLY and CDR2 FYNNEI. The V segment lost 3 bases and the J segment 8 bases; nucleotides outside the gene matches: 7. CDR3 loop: CASSESGRGFYEQFF. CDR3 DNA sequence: TGTGCCAGCAGTGAGAGCGGGAGGGGGTTCTATGAGCAGTTCTTC.

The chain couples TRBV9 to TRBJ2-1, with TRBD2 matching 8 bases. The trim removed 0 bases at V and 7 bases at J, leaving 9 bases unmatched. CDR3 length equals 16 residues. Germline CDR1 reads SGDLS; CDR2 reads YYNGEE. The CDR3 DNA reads TGTGCCAGCAGCGTAGATGAAAGCGGGAGAGTGAATGAGCAGTTCTTC. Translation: CASSVDESGRVNEQFF. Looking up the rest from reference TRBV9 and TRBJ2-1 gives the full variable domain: DSGVTQTPKHLITATGQRVTLRCSPRSGDLSVYWYQQSLDQGLQFLIQYYNGEERAKGNILERFSAQQFPDLHSELNLSSLELGDSALYFCASSVDESGRVNEQFFGPGTRLTVL.

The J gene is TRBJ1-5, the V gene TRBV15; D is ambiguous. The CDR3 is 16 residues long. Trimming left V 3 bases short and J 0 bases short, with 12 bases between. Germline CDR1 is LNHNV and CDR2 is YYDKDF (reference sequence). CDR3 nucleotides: TGTGCCACCAGCAGGCCGGGAGATTATAGCAATCAGCCCCAGCATTTT. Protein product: CATSRPGDYSNQPQHF.

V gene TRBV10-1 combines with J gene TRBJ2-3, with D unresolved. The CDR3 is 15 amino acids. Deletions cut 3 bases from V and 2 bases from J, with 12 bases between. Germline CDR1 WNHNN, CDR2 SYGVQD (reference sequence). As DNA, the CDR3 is TGCGCCAGCAGTGATCTGGCGGAATCCACAGATACGCAGTATTTT. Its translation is CASSDLAESTDTQYF.

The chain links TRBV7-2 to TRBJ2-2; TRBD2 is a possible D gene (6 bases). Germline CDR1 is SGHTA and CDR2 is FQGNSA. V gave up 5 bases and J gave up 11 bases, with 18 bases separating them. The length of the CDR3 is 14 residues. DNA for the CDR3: TGTGCCAGCAGCCTCATGATCGGGGGAGGCGAGCTGTTTTTT. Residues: CASSLMIGGGELFF.

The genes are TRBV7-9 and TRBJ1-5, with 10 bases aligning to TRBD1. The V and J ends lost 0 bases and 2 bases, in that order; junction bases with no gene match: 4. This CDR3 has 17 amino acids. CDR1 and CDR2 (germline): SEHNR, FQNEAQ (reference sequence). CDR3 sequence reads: CASSLAQGTGGNQPQHF. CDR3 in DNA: TGTGCCAGCAGCTTAGCGCAAGGGACAGGGGGCAATCAGCCCCAGCATTTT. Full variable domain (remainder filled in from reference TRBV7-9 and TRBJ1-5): DTGVSQNPRHKITKRGQNVTFRCDPISEHNRLYWYRQTLGQGPEFLTYFQNEAQLEKSRLLSDRFSAERPKGSFSTLEIQRTEQGDSAMYLCASSLAQGTGGNQPQHFGDGTRLSIL.

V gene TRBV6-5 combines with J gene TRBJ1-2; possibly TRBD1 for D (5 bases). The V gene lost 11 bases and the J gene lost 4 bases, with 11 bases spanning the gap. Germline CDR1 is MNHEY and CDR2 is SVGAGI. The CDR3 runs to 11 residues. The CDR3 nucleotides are TGTGCCTGCCACCAGGGCTATGGCTACACCTTC. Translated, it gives CACHQGYGYTF.

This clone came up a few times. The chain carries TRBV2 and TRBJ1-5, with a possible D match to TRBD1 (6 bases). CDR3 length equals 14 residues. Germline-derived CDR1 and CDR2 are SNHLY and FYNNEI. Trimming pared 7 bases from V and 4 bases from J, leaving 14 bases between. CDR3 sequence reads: CASTRGGANQPQHF. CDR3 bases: TGTGCCAGCACCCGAGGGGGAGCTAATCAGCCCCAGCATTTT.

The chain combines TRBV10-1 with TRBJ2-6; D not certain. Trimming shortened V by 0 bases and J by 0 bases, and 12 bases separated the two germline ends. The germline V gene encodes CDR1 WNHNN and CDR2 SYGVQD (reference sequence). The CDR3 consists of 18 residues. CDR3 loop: CASSESSAVSSGANVLTF. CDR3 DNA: TGCGCCAGCAGTGAGTCTTCGGCGGTAAGCTCTGGGGCCAACGTCCTGACTTTC.

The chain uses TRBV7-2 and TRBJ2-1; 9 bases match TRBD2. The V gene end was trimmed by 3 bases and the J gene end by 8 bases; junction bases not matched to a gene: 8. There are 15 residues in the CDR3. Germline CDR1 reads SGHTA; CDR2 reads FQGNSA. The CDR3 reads CASSFGGRESDEQFF. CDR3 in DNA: TGTGCCAGCAGCTTCGGCGGGAGGGAGAGCGATGAGCAGTTCTTC.

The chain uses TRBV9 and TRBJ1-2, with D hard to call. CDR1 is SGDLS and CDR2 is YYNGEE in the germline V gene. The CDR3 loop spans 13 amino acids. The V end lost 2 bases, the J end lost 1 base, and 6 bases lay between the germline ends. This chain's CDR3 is CASSVGINYGYTF. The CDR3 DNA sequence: TGTGCCAGCAGCGTCGGTATTAACTATGGCTACACCTTC.

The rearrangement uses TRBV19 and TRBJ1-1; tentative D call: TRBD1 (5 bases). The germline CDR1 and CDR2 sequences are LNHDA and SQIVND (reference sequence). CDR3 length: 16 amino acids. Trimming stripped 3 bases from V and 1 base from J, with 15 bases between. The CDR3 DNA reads TGTGCCAGTAGTATCGGGCCAGGGCAGGAGAACACTGAAGCTTTCTTT. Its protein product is CASSIGPGQENTEAFF.

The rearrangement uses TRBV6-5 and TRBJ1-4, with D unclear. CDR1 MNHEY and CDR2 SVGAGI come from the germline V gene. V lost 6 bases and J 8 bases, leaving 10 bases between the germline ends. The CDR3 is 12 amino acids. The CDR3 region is CASRRGKEKLFF. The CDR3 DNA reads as TGTGCCAGCAGGCGGGGAAAGGAAAAACTGTTTTTT.

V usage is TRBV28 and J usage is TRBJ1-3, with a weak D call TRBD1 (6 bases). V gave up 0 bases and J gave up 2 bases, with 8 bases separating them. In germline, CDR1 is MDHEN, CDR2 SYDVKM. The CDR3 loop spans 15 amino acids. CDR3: CASSLWGAAGNTIYF. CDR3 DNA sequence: TGTGCCAGCAGTTTATGGGGGGCGGCTGGAAACACCATATATTTT.

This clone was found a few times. The CDR3 sequence is CASSIDSPDTEAFF. The CDR3 nucleotides are TGTGCCAGTAGTATCGACAGCCCCGACACTGAAGCTTTCTTT. The chain joins TRBV19 to TRBJ1-1, with a tentative D call TRBD1 (5 bases). Germline CDR1 and CDR2: LNHDA and SQIVND (reference sequence). The CDR3 is 14 residues long. Trimming shortened V by 3 bases and J by 3 bases, and 11 bases separated the two germline ends.

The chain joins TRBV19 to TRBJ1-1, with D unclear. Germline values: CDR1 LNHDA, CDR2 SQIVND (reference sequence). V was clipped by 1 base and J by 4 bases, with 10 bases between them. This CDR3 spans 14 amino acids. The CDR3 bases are TGTGCCAGTAGTATAGTAGCGGGTAGCACTGAAGCTTTCTTT. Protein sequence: CASSIVAGSTEAFF.

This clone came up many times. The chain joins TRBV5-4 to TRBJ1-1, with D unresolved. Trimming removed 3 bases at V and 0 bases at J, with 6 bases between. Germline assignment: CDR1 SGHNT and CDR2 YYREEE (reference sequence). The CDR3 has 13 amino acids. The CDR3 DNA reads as TGTGCCAGCAGCTCCTCTATGAACACTGAAGCTTTCTTT. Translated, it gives CASSSSMNTEAFF.

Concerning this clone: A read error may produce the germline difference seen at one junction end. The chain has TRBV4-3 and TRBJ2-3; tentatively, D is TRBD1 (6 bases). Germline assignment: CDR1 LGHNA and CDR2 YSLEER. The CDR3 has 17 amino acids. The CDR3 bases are TGCGCCAGCTGCCAAGATCGAGGGGCAGGGGCGACAGATACGCAGTATTTT. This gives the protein CASCQDRGAGATDTQYF.

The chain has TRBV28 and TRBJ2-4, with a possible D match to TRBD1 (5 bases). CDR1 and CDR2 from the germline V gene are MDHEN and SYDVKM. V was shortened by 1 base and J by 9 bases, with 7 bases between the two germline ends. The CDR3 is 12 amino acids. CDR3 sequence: CASSLSGIIQYF. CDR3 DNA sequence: TGTGCCAGCAGTTTATCAGGGATCATTCAGTACTTC.